This T cell receptor (beta chain) appears in the sequencing data of a study of OX40 agonist ivuxolimab in advanced cancers. Sequencing was performed with immunoSEQ multiplex PCR; in TCRdb, only in-frame clones are kept and a portion is missing. This sample carries about 72,000 clones, just under 90% of them seen once, and the ten largest clones take around 2.4%. CDR3 length: 13 amino acids. Germline CDR1 and CDR2: SGHTA and FQGNSA. V was pared by 6 bases and J by 6 bases, with 13 bases between. This TCR came from an adult with an advanced solid tumor such as melanoma, head and neck, liver or kidney cancer. The rearrangement uses TRBV7-2 and TRBJ2-3, with D uncertain. The sample consisted of CD4+ or CD8+ T cells sorted from blood, taken in a trial of the OX40 agonist ivuxolimab. CDR3 DNA sequence: TGTGCCAGCAGTTTTAATTATCGGGATACGCAGTATTTT. Its translation is CASSFNYRDTQYF.